The 32 T cell receptor beta chains presented below share a single source sample, sequenced in a study of blood T cell repertoires in COVID-19. TCRdb's copy holds only in-frame clones and misses some; the assay was immunoSEQ multiplex PCR. Among 100,000 to 150,000 clones listed, about 83% were seen once. Sequenced: PBMCs or T cells enriched from blood (not recorded which). These receptors were taken from a woman younger than 45 who had recovered from COVID-19.

V gene TRBV18 combines with J gene TRBJ2-5, with D possibly being TRBD1 (5 bases). The germline V gene encodes CDR1 KGHSH and CDR2 LQKENI. The CDR3 is 14 amino acids. The V gene lost 0 bases and the J gene lost 1 base, with 6 bases spanning the gap. The CDR3 region is CASSPPTVQETQYF. CDR3 DNA: TGTGCCAGCTCACCACCGACAGTCCAAGAGACCCAGTACTTC. The whole variable domain, filled in from reference TRBV18 and TRBJ2-5, reads NAGVMQNPRHLVRRRGQEARLRCSPMKGHSHVYWYRQLPEEGLKFMVYLQKENIIDESGMPKERFSAEFPKEGPSILRIQQVVRGDSAAYFCASSPPTVQETQYFGPGTRLLVL.

The V gene is TRBV29-1, the J gene TRBJ1-1; D ambiguous. This CDR3 spans 13 amino acids. Between the trimmed V and J ends, which lost 6 bases and 4 bases, there was a span of 15 bases. Germline CDR1 and CDR2: SQVTM and ANQGSEA. The CDR3 reads CSVLLGTTTEAFF. The CDR3, as DNA: TGCAGCGTCCTATTGGGCACCACCACTGAAGCTTTCTTT. Full variable domain (outside the CDR3, taken from reference TRBV29-1 and TRBJ1-1): SAVISQKPSRDICQRGTSLTIQCQVDSQVTMMFWYRQQPGQSLTLIATANQGSEATYESGFVIDKFPISRPNLTFSTLTVSNMSPEDSSIYLCSVLLGTTTEAFFGQGTRLTVV.

This chain connects TRBV28 to TRBJ1-4; possible D gene TRBD1, 6 bases. This CDR3 comprises 16 residues. The V gene lost 5 bases and the J gene lost 0 bases, with 13 bases spanning the gap. Germline-derived CDR1 and CDR2 are MDHEN and SYDVKM. The DNA of the CDR3 is TGTGCCAGCAGTCACGGACAGACCTCAACTAATGAAAAACTGTTTTTT. Translated, it gives CASSHGQTSTNEKLFF.

The chain uses TRBV10-3 and TRBJ1-2; D remains ambiguous. Trimming left V 4 bases short and J 0 bases short, with 12 bases between. This CDR3 is 15 amino acids long. Germline V gene lookup returns CDR1 ENHRY and CDR2 SYGVKD. The CDR3 sequence is CAISASLGANYGYTF. The CDR3 nucleotides are TGTGCCATCAGTGCCTCCCTCGGGGCTAACTATGGCTACACCTTC.

This chain connects TRBV7-9 to TRBJ2-5; D might be TRBD2 (5 bases). The CDR3 runs 15 residues. Germline V gene data show CDR1 as SEHNR and CDR2 as FQNEAQ (reference sequence). V shed 5 bases and J shed 1 base, with 14 bases lying between them. Here the CDR3 DNA reads TGTGCCAGCAGCCCCAAGCGGCGTTTCCAAGAGACCCAGTACTTC. This translates into CASSPKRRFQETQYF. The full variable domain, rest sourced from reference TRBV7-9 and TRBJ2-5, is DTGVSQNPRHKITKRGQNVTFRCDPISEHNRLYWYRQTLGQGPEFLTYFQNEAQLEKSRLLSDRFSAERPKGSFSTLEIQRTEQGDSAMYLCASSPKRRFQETQYFGPGTRLLVL.

The chain uses TRBV3-1 (or the pseudogene TRBV3-2) and TRBJ2-4; 7 bases line up with TRBD1. CDR3 length: 14 amino acids. From germline, CDR1 is LGHDT and CDR2 YNNKEL (reference sequence). After removal of 4 bases from V and 7 bases from J, the junction contained 7 bases not matched to a gene. This CDR3 is CASSPRGQRNIQYF. CDR3 coding DNA: TGTGCCAGCAGCCCTAGGGGGCAGAGGAACATTCAGTACTTC.

This rearrangement joins TRBV7-2 to TRBJ2-7; D is unclear. This CDR3 spans 16 amino acids. V gave up 4 bases and J gave up 1 base, with 17 bases separating them. CDR1 is SGHTA and CDR2 is FQGNSA in the germline V gene. CDR3 loop: CASSSPIIDLSYEQYF. The CDR3 DNA reads as TGTGCCAGCAGCTCCCCAATCATAGACTTATCCTACGAGCAGTACTTC.

Points on this clone: The same CDR3 can be traced to other DNA sequences in this sample. The gene calls are TRBV19 and TRBJ2-3; 7 nucleotides match TRBD1. CDR1 LNHDA and CDR2 SQIVND come from the germline V gene (reference sequence). The CDR3 consists of 14 residues. V lost 3 bases and J lost 1; bases outside the gene matches: 1. The DNA for the CDR3 is TGTGCCAGTAGTATTAGGGGGCGCACAGATACGCAGTATTTT. Translated: CASSIRGRTDTQYF.

This chain uses TRBV4-1 with TRBJ2-7, with 11 nucleotides matching TRBD2. CDR1 and CDR2 from the germline V gene are MGHRA and YSYEKL. CDR3 length equals 15 residues. V trimming: 3 bases; J trimming: 1 base; junction bases outside the gene matches: 2. For the CDR3, the DNA is TGCGCCAGCAGCCATTTAGCGGGAGGGTCCTACGAGCAGTACTTC. This gives the protein CASSHLAGGSYEQYF.

J is TRBJ2-2 and V is TRBV28; possible D gene TRBD2, 6 bases. Deletions cut 5 bases from V and 7 bases from J, with 14 bases between. This CDR3 comprises 14 residues. Germline V gene sequence: CDR1 MDHEN, CDR2 SYDVKM. The CDR3 sequence is CASSKGSGDGELFF. The DNA for the CDR3 is TGTGCCAGCAGTAAGGGCTCGGGAGACGGGGAGCTGTTTTTT.

The chain employs TRBV6-5 and TRBJ1-6; tentative D call: TRBD1 (6 bases). V was clipped by 4 bases and J by 4 bases, with 8 bases between them. Germline CDR1 reads MNHEY; CDR2 reads SVGAGI. The CDR3 is 14 residues long. DNA for the CDR3: TGTGCCAGCAGTTCAGGACAGTATAATTCACCCCTCCACTTT. Translation gives CASSSGQYNSPLHF.

V usage is TRBV7-9 and J usage is TRBJ2-1; 11 bases fit TRBD2. Trimming cost V 5 bases and J 6 bases; bases outside gene matches: 3. The CDR3 has 14 amino acids. The germline V gene encodes CDR1 SEHNR and CDR2 FQNEAQ (reference sequence). The CDR3 DNA reads TGTGCCAGCAGCCCGACTAGCGGGGCCAATGAGCAGTTCTTC. Its protein is CASSPTSGANEQFF.

The chain carries TRBV5-4 and TRBJ2-1; 7 bases align to TRBD2. Per germline, CDR1 SGHNT and CDR2 YYREEE (reference sequence). This CDR3 comprises 15 residues. Trimming at V came to 0 bases and at J to 2 bases, leaving 2 bases not matched to a gene. The CDR3 DNA reads TGTGCCAGCAGCTTGGAGGGAGGGCCCTACAATGAGCAGTTCTTC. This sequence encodes CASSLEGGPYNEQFF. Full variable domain (missing parts from reference TRBV5-4 and TRBJ2-1): ETGVTQSPTHLIKTRGQQVTLRCSSQSGHNTVSWYQQALGQGPQFIFQYYREEENGRGNFPPRFSGLQFPNYSSELNVNALELDDSALYLCASSLEGGPYNEQFFGPGTRLTVL.

The rearrangement links TRBV11-2 to TRBJ1-1; D gene ambiguous. The V gene lost 5 bases and the J gene lost 0 bases, with 10 bases spanning the gap. Germline loops: CDR1 SGHAT, CDR2 FQNNGV. CDR3 length: 14 amino acids. CDR3 loop: CASSLYTVNTEAFF. CDR3 bases: TGTGCCAGCAGCCTTTATACAGTGAACACTGAAGCTTTCTTT. The whole variable domain, remainder taken from reference TRBV11-2 and TRBJ1-1, is EAGVAQSPRYKIIEKRQSVAFWCNPISGHATLYWYQQILGQGPKLLIQFQNNGVVDDSQLPKDRFSAERLKGVDSTLKIQPAKLEDSAVYLCASSLYTVNTEAFFGQGTRLTVV.

This clone was seen a handful of times. This rearrangement joins TRBV28 to TRBJ1-1; 7 bases agree with TRBD1. This CDR3 has 17 amino acids. Germline CDR1 and CDR2: MDHEN and SYDVKM. The trim removed 2 bases at V and 5 bases at J, leaving 14 bases unmatched. In nucleotides, the CDR3 is TGTGCCAGCAGTTTAAACTTACAGGGGCCAGGTGGTACTGAAGCTTTCTTT. Its protein is CASSLNLQGPGGTEAFF.

This chain uses TRBV28 with TRBJ2-3; 8 bases line up with TRBD2. The CDR3 length is 11 residues. Trimming cost V 11 bases and J 7 bases; bases outside gene matches: 5. Germline V gives CDR1 MDHEN, CDR2 SYDVKM. In DNA form, the CDR3 reads TGTGCCTCCGGGGGGGTTAATACGCAGTATTTT. Translated: CASGGVNTQYF.

The gene calls are TRBV3-1 (or the pseudogene TRBV3-2) and TRBJ1-6, with D unresolved. The CDR3 is 13 residues long. Germline lookup yields CDR1 LGHDT and CDR2 YNNKEL (reference sequence). Trimming removed 0 bases from V and 10 bases from J, with 7 bases in between. CDR3 amino acids: CASSQEARSPLHF. CDR3 DNA: TGTGCCAGCAGCCAAGAGGCCAGGTCACCCCTCCACTTT.

There are a few counts of this clone. This chain uses TRBV4-1 with TRBJ2-2, with TRBD2 as a possible D gene (6 bases). The CDR3 totals 17 residues. V was shortened by 1 base and J by 3 bases, with 15 bases between the two germline ends. Germline assignment: CDR1 MGHRA and CDR2 YSYEKL. In DNA form, the CDR3 reads TGCGCCAGCAGCCAAGCCTATGGATGGGACTACACCGGGGAGCTGTTTTTT. As protein: CASSQAYGWDYTGELFF.

This clone was seen a few times. The chain couples TRBV21-1 to TRBJ2-3; the table's D call TRBD1 went unverified against the DNA. TRBV21-1 is marked as a pseudogene. The CDR3 consists of 14 residues. CDR3 bases: TGTGCCAGCAGCGGCGGCAGGGGGACAGATACGCAGTATTTT. Its protein product is CASSGGRGTDTQYF.

The J gene is TRBJ2-6, the V gene TRBV30; D ambiguous. The CDR3 totals 13 residues. CDR1 and CDR2 from the germline V gene are GTSNPN and SVGIG (reference sequence). The V gene lost 6 bases and the J gene lost 1 base, with 7 bases spanning the gap. This chain's CDR3 is CACQQSGANVLTF. In DNA form, the CDR3 reads TGTGCCTGCCAACAGTCTGGGGCCAACGTCCTGACTTTC.

V usage is TRBV28 and J usage is TRBJ2-7, with a tentative D call TRBD1 (6 bases). The CDR3 has 15 residues. Per the germline V gene, CDR1 is MDHEN and CDR2 is SYDVKM. Trimming removed 6 bases from V and 5 bases from J, with 20 bases in between. CDR3 protein: CASRTQGSVRNEQYF. The CDR3 nucleotides are TGTGCCAGCAGAACACAGGGATCGGTGAGGAACGAGCAGTACTTC.

The rearrangement uses TRBV3-1 (or the pseudogene TRBV3-2) and TRBJ1-1; D may be TRBD1 (5 bases). Trimming pared 1 base from V and 4 bases from J, leaving 19 bases between. The CDR3 runs to 17 residues. CDR1 and CDR2 from the germline V gene are LGHDT and YNNKEL (reference sequence). CDR3 DNA: TGTGCCAGCAGCCAAGGGAGTGGTGGGGCCACGGGCACTGAAGCTTTCTTT. Protein sequence: CASSQGSGGATGTEAFF.

The chain employs TRBV30 and TRBJ2-2, with D maybe TRBD2 (6 bases). Germline lookup yields CDR1 GTSNPN and CDR2 SVGIG (reference sequence). The CDR3 consists of 12 residues. V lost 4 bases, J lost 5 bases, and 8 bases lay in between. CDR3 DNA sequence: TGTGCCTGGAAGGGACTTACCGGGGAGCTGTTTTTT. Translation gives CAWKGLTGELFF.

V and J are TRBV27 and TRBJ2-7; the match to TRBD2 covers 11 bases. The length of the CDR3 is 18 residues. The V gene's germline CDR1 is MNHEY and CDR2 SMNVEV (reference sequence). The V and J ends lost 2 bases and 1 base, in that order; junction bases with no gene match: 10. The CDR3 loop reads CASSLGGTSGYLSYEQYF. The CDR3 nucleotides are TGTGCCAGCAGTTTAGGGGGGACTAGCGGATATCTTTCCTACGAGCAGTACTTC.

The sample holds one count of this clone. The V gene is TRBV28, the J gene TRBJ1-6; D unresolved. Per the germline V gene, CDR1 is MDHEN and CDR2 is SYDVKM. V lost 3 bases to trimming and J lost 2 bases, with 8 bases between them. The CDR3 spans 15 residues. DNA for the CDR3: TGTGCCAGCAGTTTCAGCGGGGCCTATAATTCACCCCTCCACTTT. Translated, it gives CASSFSGAYNSPLHF.

The chain links TRBV10-1 to TRBJ2-5; 13 bases align to TRBD2. V lost 6 bases, J lost 8 bases, and 12 bases stayed unmatched. Germline assignment: CDR1 WNHNN and CDR2 SYGVQD (reference sequence). The CDR3 is made up of 16 amino acids. The CDR3 reads CASRTILLAGGLTQYF. The CDR3 DNA reads as TGCGCCAGCAGAACAATTTTACTAGCGGGAGGGCTCACCCAGTACTTC.

The chain is built from TRBV5-4 and TRBJ1-2, with 7 bases aligning to TRBD1. With 0 bases clipped from V and 1 base from J, the junction kept 3 bases outside the gene matches. The CDR3 has 15 amino acids. Per the germline V gene, CDR1 is SGHNT and CDR2 is YYREEE (reference sequence). The CDR3 bases are TGTGCCAGCAGCTTGGAGGGACAGAGTAACTATGGCTACACCTTC. Protein: CASSLEGQSNYGYTF.

The chain is built from TRBV6-5 and TRBJ2-5, with a weak D call TRBD2 (5 bases). The CDR3 contains 13 residues. V lost 0 bases and J lost 5, with 7 bases in between. The germline V gene encodes CDR1 MNHEY and CDR2 SVGAGI. In DNA form, the CDR3 reads TGTGCCAGCAGTTACTCGGAGGAGGAGACCCAGTACTTC. This codes for CASSYSEEETQYF.

This sequence joins TRBV18 and TRBJ1-3, with D unclear. V lost 1 base and J lost 4, with 8 bases in between. Germline CDR1 and CDR2: KGHSH and LQKENI. The CDR3 is 14 amino acids. For the CDR3, the DNA is TGTGCCAGCTCACCACGAGGGAGAGGAAACACCATATATTTT. This gives the protein CASSPRGRGNTIYF.

The chain recombines TRBV3-1 (or the pseudogene TRBV3-2) with TRBJ2-5, with D maybe TRBD2 (6 bases). Per the germline V gene, CDR1 is LGHDT and CDR2 is YNNKEL (reference sequence). The CDR3 has 16 residues. The V gene lost 0 bases and the J gene lost 5 bases, with 16 bases spanning the gap. CDR3 sequence: CASSQDGGFKGETQYF. The CDR3 region has the DNA TGTGCCAGCAGCCAAGATGGGGGGTTTAAAGGGGAGACCCAGTACTTC.

The J gene is TRBJ2-3, the V gene TRBV7-2; 8 bases match TRBD2. Germline V gene lookup returns CDR1 SGHTA and CDR2 FQGNSA. Trimming at V came to 3 bases and at J to 3 bases, leaving 8 bases not matched to a gene. CDR3 length: 16 residues. CDR3 nucleotide sequence: TGTGCCAGCAGCTTTAGCGGGACGGTGAATACAGATACGCAGTATTTT. Encoded protein: CASSFSGTVNTDTQYF.

The rearrangement links TRBV30 to TRBJ2-7; maybe TRBD1 (6 bases). The germline gives CDR1 GTSNPN, CDR2 SVGIG (reference sequence). The ends were cut back, 4 bases at V and 5 bases at J, with 15 bases in the middle. This CDR3 comprises 13 residues. The CDR3 DNA follows: TGTGCCTGGAACCGAGGGGGTGGAGACGAGCAGTACTTC. The encoded protein is CAWNRGGGDEQYF.